Described below is a single TCR beta chain sequence and its context. How the authors handled the data: Scientists estimated how many nucleated cells there were by amplifying reference gene primers. Only in-frame clones appear in the TCRdb table, and some are missing; sequencing was by immunoSEQ multiplex PCR. V, J and clone size reflect that table, while D and trimming were determined from the DNA. This sample has some 60,000 clones, with roughly 85% found just once. The data originate from a study of blood T cell repertoires in COVID-19. CDR3 size: 15 residues. The V and J ends lost 4 bases and 2 bases, in that order; junction bases with no gene match: 4. Germline values: CDR1 LGHNA, CDR2 YSLEER.

The chain links TRBV4-3 to TRBJ1-5; 8 bases fit TRBD1. What was sequenced was peripheral blood. This receptor was identified in a human donor in a cohort sampled during active COVID-19. The CDR3 DNA reads as TGCGCCAGCAGCCGTGGACAGGGAGGCAATCAGCCCCAGCATTTT. Its protein is CASSRGQGGNQPQHF.